The 29 T cell receptor beta chains in this list originate from one sample, sequenced in a study of blood T cell repertoires in COVID-19. Assay: immunoSEQ multiplex PCR; the TCRdb copy retains only in-frame clones and omits some. The sample lists about 300,000 clones, roughly 90% seen once, with more than 0.95% in the top ten. Sample: PBMCs or T cells enriched from blood (not recorded which). Receptor source: a woman aged 25 to 39 who had recovered from COVID-19.

The chain joins TRBV30 to TRBJ1-5; D remains unclear. The germline V gene encodes CDR1 GTSNPN and CDR2 SVGIG (reference sequence). The V and J ends lost 1 base and 5 bases respectively, with 9 bases between them. The CDR3 is made up of 13 amino acids. The CDR3 loop reads CAWSDSTHQPQHF. The CDR3 nucleotides read TGTGCCTGGAGTGACTCAACCCATCAGCCCCAGCATTTT.

This clone was counted many times. DNA of the CDR3: TGCGCCAGCAGCCCCGGGGTAGCGGGACGAGAGACCCAGTACTTC. Encoded protein: CASSPGVAGRETQYF. The chain carries TRBV4-3 and TRBJ2-5, with 8 nucleotides matching TRBD2. Germline values: CDR1 LGHNA, CDR2 YSLEER. V shed 4 bases and J 4 bases; nucleotides not matched to a gene: 8. The CDR3 extends over 15 amino acids.

This rearrangement joins TRBV28 to TRBJ2-7; TRBD1 aligns across 7 bases. V dropped 3 bases and J dropped 2; count of bases not matched to a gene: 7. CDR3 size: 15 residues. In germline, CDR1 is MDHEN, CDR2 SYDVKM. The CDR3 sequence is CASSFPQGLAYEQYF. DNA for the CDR3: TGTGCCAGCAGTTTCCCACAGGGGTTAGCCTACGAGCAGTACTTC. Combining the CDR3 with reference TRBV28 and TRBJ2-7 gives the whole variable domain DVKVTQSSRYLVKRTGEKVFLECVQDMDHENMFWYRQDPGLGLRLIYFSYDVKMKEKGDIPEGYSVSREKKERFSLILESASTNQTSMYLCASSFPQGLAYEQYFGPGTRLTVT.

This chain uses TRBV7-9 with TRBJ1-2, with D hard to call. CDR1 SEHNR and CDR2 FQNEAQ come from the germline V gene (reference sequence). CDR3 size: 15 residues. The V end lost 5 bases, the J end lost 4 bases, and 17 bases lay between the germline ends. CDR3 sequence reads: CASSTTPAAGYGYTF. The CDR3 nucleotides read TGTGCCAGCAGCACTACCCCCGCTGCTGGCTATGGCTACACCTTC.

The rearrangement links TRBV2 to TRBJ1-6; D ambiguous. This CDR3 has 12 residues. CDR1 is SNHLY, CDR2 FYNNEI, per germline. V lost 4 bases and J 14 bases, leaving 12 bases between the germline ends. The CDR3, as DNA: TGTGCCAGCAGTGTGGGAGCCTTCACCCTCCACTTT. Amino acids: CASSVGAFTLHF.

The chain uses TRBV18 and TRBJ1-5; D gene uncertain. CDR3 length: 13 residues. Germline-derived CDR1 and CDR2 are KGHSH and LQKENI. V dropped 6 bases and J dropped 5 bases, with 11 bases sitting between them. The CDR3 sequence is CASSPGTDQPQHF. The DNA for the CDR3 is TGTGCCAGCTCGCCGGGTACTGATCAGCCCCAGCATTTT.

This CDR3 reads CASSDRTGTIYNEQFF. The CDR3 bases are TGTGCCAGCAGTGACCGGACCGGGACTATATACAATGAGCAGTTCTTC. V and J are TRBV6-1 and TRBJ2-1; 7 bases are shared with TRBD2. The CDR3 length is 16 residues. Germline V gene data show CDR1 as MNHNS and CDR2 as SASEGT. J gave up 4 bases and V 3 bases, and 9 bases lay outside the gene matches.

The V call is TRBV19, the J call TRBJ2-1, with TRBD1 identical over 10 bases. The V gene end was trimmed by 0 bases and the J gene end by 7 bases; junction bases not matched to a gene: 3. Germline CDR1 is LNHDA and CDR2 is SQIVND (reference sequence). This CDR3 is 15 amino acids long. Here the CDR3 reads CASSIEDRGRNEQFF. CDR3 nucleotides: TGTGCCAGTAGTATAGAGGACAGGGGGAGGAATGAGCAGTTCTTC.

The rearrangement uses TRBV10-1 and TRBJ2-7, with a tentative D call TRBD1 (6 bases). CDR1 and CDR2 (germline): WNHNN, SYGVQD (reference sequence). This CDR3 comprises 12 residues. V lost 6 bases to trimming and J lost 3 bases, with 9 bases between them. CDR3 in amino acids: CASSRTVYEQYF. CDR3 nucleotide sequence: TGCGCCAGCAGCCGGACAGTCTACGAGCAGTACTTC.

The V gene is TRBV2, the J gene TRBJ1-5, with 9 bases matching TRBD1. The J segment lost 3 bases and the V segment lost 11 bases, leaving 11 bases of the junction unmatched. The germline gives CDR1 SNHLY, CDR2 FYNNEI. The CDR3 extends over 15 amino acids. Here the CDR3 reads CAVQAGTGINQPQHF. The CDR3, as DNA: TGTGCCGTCCAAGCCGGGACAGGGATCAATCAGCCCCAGCATTTT.

This clone appeared a single time. The chain employs TRBV7-8 and TRBJ2-7; 9 bases agree with TRBD2. This CDR3 comprises 19 residues. Germline V gives CDR1 SGHVS, CDR2 FQNEAQ. The J segment lost 1 base and the V segment lost 1 base, leaving 14 bases of the junction unmatched. The CDR3: CASSLVAGVGLAGSYEQYF. The CDR3 DNA is TGTGCCAGCAGCTTAGTTGCAGGGGTAGGGCTAGCGGGATCCTACGAGCAGTACTTC. Variable domain in full (rest from reference TRBV7-8 and TRBJ2-7): GAGVSQSPRYKVAKRGQDVALRCDPISGHVSLFWYQQALGQGPEFLTYFQNEAQLDKSGLPSDRFFAERPEGSVSTLKIQRTQQEDSAVYLCASSLVAGVGLAGSYEQYFGPGTRLTVT.

This chain joins TRBV28 and TRBJ1-3, with TRBD1 identical over 8 bases. The CDR3 contains 14 residues. In germline, CDR1 is MDHEN, CDR2 SYDVKM. V lost 8 bases, J lost 0 bases, and 3 bases stayed unmatched. The CDR3 DNA reads as TGTGCCAGCCGACAGGGGAGCTCTGGAAACACCATATATTTT. This encodes CASRQGSSGNTIYF.

J is TRBJ2-7 and V is TRBV5-1; 14 nucleotides match TRBD2. The CDR3 runs 16 residues. The ends lost 5 bases at V and 2 bases at J; junction bases unmatched: 6. Per germline, CDR1 SGHRS and CDR2 YFSETQ. The CDR3 nucleotides read TGCGCCAGCAGAAAACCGGGACTAGCGGGAGCCTACGAGCAGTACTTC. Encoded protein: CASRKPGLAGAYEQYF.

CDR3: CASSRDNYNEQFF. Here the CDR3 DNA reads TGTGCCAGCAGCCGAGACAATTACAATGAGCAGTTCTTC. This chain connects TRBV12-3 or TRBV12-4 to TRBJ2-1; D unresolved. The CDR3 sequence is 13 residues long. V gave up 6 bases and J gave up 4 bases, with 10 bases separating them.

This chain joins TRBV5-5 and TRBJ2-6, with D possibly TRBD1 on 6 matching bases. Trimming shortened V by 4 bases and J by 1 base, and 12 bases separated the two germline ends. Germline values: CDR1 SGHKS, CDR2 YYEKEE (reference sequence). The CDR3 has 16 residues. CDR3 loop: CASSKLGGSGANVLTF. The DNA for the CDR3 is TGTGCCAGCAGCAAGTTAGGGGGTTCTGGGGCCAACGTCCTGACTTTC.

CDR3 sequence: CASSITGVLNEKLFF. CDR3 bases: TGTGCCAGCAGCATAACAGGGGTCCTTAATGAAAAACTGTTTTTT. This sequence joins TRBV7-2 and TRBJ1-4; 7 bases match TRBD1. V lost 5 bases to trimming and J lost 4 bases; unmatched junction nucleotides: 7. The CDR3 is made up of 15 amino acids. CDR1 is SGHTA and CDR2 is FQGNSA in the germline V gene.

The chain couples TRBV18 to TRBJ2-7, with 8 bases matching TRBD1. The CDR3 loop spans 15 amino acids. After removal of 3 bases from V and 3 bases from J, the junction contained 7 bases not matched to a gene. Germline CDR1 reads KGHSH; CDR2 reads LQKENI. CDR3 DNA: TGTGCCAGCTCACCCGGGACAGGCACCGACTACGAGCAGTACTTC. It is translated as CASSPGTGTDYEQYF.

J is TRBJ1-1 and V is TRBV6-6; the match to TRBD1 covers 7 bases. Losses at the gene ends were 2 bases for V and 1 base for J; bases not matched to a gene: 4. CDR3 length: 15 amino acids. The germline V gene encodes CDR1 MNHNY and CDR2 SVGAGI (reference sequence). The CDR3 sequence: CASSYRGQANTEAFF. In DNA, the CDR3 is TGTGCCAGCAGTTACAGAGGACAGGCGAACACTGAAGCTTTCTTT.

This chain links TRBV28 with TRBJ1-1; 9 positions agree with TRBD1. The V gene end was trimmed by 4 bases and the J gene end by 4 bases; junction bases not matched to a gene: 7. Germline assignment: CDR1 MDHEN and CDR2 SYDVKM. The CDR3 totals 15 residues. This CDR3 reads CASSSGTGSSTEAFF. CDR3 nucleotides: TGTGCCAGCAGTTCTGGGACAGGGAGTAGCACTGAAGCTTTCTTT. The full variable domain, rest sourced from reference TRBV28 and TRBJ1-1, is DVKVTQSSRYLVKRTGEKVFLECVQDMDHENMFWYRQDPGLGLRLIYFSYDVKMKEKGDIPEGYSVSREKKERFSLILESASTNQTSMYLCASSSGTGSSTEAFFGQGTRLTVV.

This sequence joins TRBV7-2 and TRBJ2-3; tentative D call: TRBD1 (6 bases). Germline V gene data show CDR1 as SGHTA and CDR2 as FQGNSA. The CDR3 consists of 11 residues. V lost 6 bases to trimming and J lost 7 bases, with 8 bases between them. The chain's CDR3 is CASRQGHTQYF. The CDR3 DNA sequence: TGTGCCAGCAGACAGGGACATACGCAGTATTTT.

This clone appeared once. V usage is TRBV18 and J usage is TRBJ1-4, with TRBD1 identical over 7 bases. Trimming at V came to 3 bases and at J to 8 bases, leaving 15 bases not matched to a gene. Per the germline V gene, CDR1 is KGHSH and CDR2 is LQKENI. CDR3 length: 17 amino acids. CDR3 amino acids: CASSPRALTGVDEKLFF. The CDR3 DNA is TGTGCCAGCTCACCCCGGGCCCTTACAGGGGTTGACGAAAAACTGTTTTTT.

This chain joins TRBV3-1 (or the pseudogene TRBV3-2) and TRBJ1-4, with 9 bases that match TRBD1. With 0 bases clipped from V and 5 bases from J, the junction kept 4 bases outside the gene matches. The CDR3 spans 16 residues. Germline V lookup: CDR1 LGHDT, CDR2 YNNKEL (reference sequence). The CDR3 nucleotides read TGTGCCAGCAGCCAAGATCGCGGGACAGGGAATGAAAAACTGTTTTTT. Translating gives CASSQDRGTGNEKLFF.

This chain links TRBV5-6 with TRBJ1-5; D might be TRBD1 (6 bases). The CDR3 sequence is 15 residues long. Trimming took off 2 bases at V and 3 bases at J, with 12 bases between the two ends. CDR1 is SGHDT and CDR2 is YYEEEE in the germline V gene. The CDR3 region has the DNA TGTGCCAGCAGCTTCTCTACAGGGACCAATCAGCCCCAGCATTTT. This sequence encodes CASSFSTGTNQPQHF. Based on the CDR3 plus reference TRBV5-6 and TRBJ1-5, the full variable domain is DAGVTQSPTHLIKTRGQQVTLRCSPKSGHDTVSWYQQALGQGPQFIFQYYEEEERQRGNFPDRFSGHQFPNYSSELNVNALLLGDSALYLCASSFSTGTNQPQHFGDGTRLSIL.

This clone was detected only a few times. The chain employs TRBV5-8 and TRBJ1-2; no firm D call. This CDR3 contains 14 residues. Germline CDR1 is SGHTS and CDR2 is YDEGEE. Trimming left V 3 bases short and J 8 bases short, with 17 bases between. CDR3 coding DNA: TGTGCCAGCAGCTCCTATTGGGTATCGGAGGGCTACACCTTC. The encoded protein is CASSSYWVSEGYTF.

CDR3 sequence (DNA): TGTGCCACTATGCGACAGCTCTCCTACAATGAGCAGTTCTTC. It specifies CATMRQLSYNEQFF. V gene TRBV15 combines with J gene TRBJ2-1, with D possibly TRBD1 on 5 matching bases. The CDR3 covers 14 residues. The V gene's germline CDR1 is LNHNV and CDR2 YYDKDF (reference sequence). Trimming took off 9 bases at V and 0 bases at J, with 12 bases between the two ends.

The genes are TRBV24-1 and TRBJ1-1; a possible D gene is TRBD1 (5 bases). V gave up 2 bases and J gave up 4 bases, with 13 bases separating them. Germline CDR1 reads KGHDR; CDR2 reads SFDVKD. This CDR3 is built from 15 residues. The CDR3 reads CATSDSTGRGTEAFF. CDR3 in DNA: TGTGCCACCAGTGATTCAACAGGTAGAGGCACTGAAGCTTTCTTT.

This rearrangement joins TRBV7-3 to TRBJ2-1; 9 bases fit TRBD1. CDR1 is SGHTA, CDR2 FQGTGA, per germline. This CDR3 contains 15 residues. V shed 5 bases, J shed 4 bases, and the junction held 6 bases outside the gene matches. For the CDR3, the DNA is TGTGCCAGCAGCCACCGGGGGACAGGGTACAATGAGCAGTTCTTC. Translating gives CASSHRGTGYNEQFF. The complete variable domain, with remaining parts taken from reference TRBV7-3 and TRBJ2-1, reads GAGVSQTPSNKVTEKGKYVELRCDPISGHTALYWYRQSLGQGPEFLIYFQGTGAADDSGLPNDRFFAVRPEGSVSTLKIQRTERGDSAVYLCASSHRGTGYNEQFFGPGTRLTVL.

The chain uses TRBV5-6 and TRBJ2-2; no clear D gene. This CDR3 is built from 14 residues. Germline CDR1 and CDR2: SGHDT and YYEEEE. Between the trimmed V and J ends, which lost 4 bases and 5 bases, there was a span of 12 bases. CDR3 amino acids: CASSTIYGTGELFF. In nucleotides, the CDR3 is TGTGCCAGCAGCACGATCTACGGGACCGGGGAGCTGTTTTTT.

The DNA for the CDR3 is TGTGCCGGGATGGAGGGAGTCACGGAAAATGAGCAGTTCTTC. Translation gives CAGMEGVTENEQFF. J is TRBJ2-1 and V is TRBV2; a possible D gene is TRBD2 (6 bases). Germline assignment: CDR1 SNHLY and CDR2 FYNNEI. This CDR3 spans 14 amino acids. V lost 11 bases, J lost 7 bases, and 21 bases lay in between. Based on the CDR3 plus reference TRBV2 and TRBJ2-1, the full variable domain is EPEVTQTPSHQVTQMGQEVILRCVPISNHLYFYWYRQILGQKVEFLVSFYNNEISEKSEIFDDQFSVERPDGSNFTLKIRSTKLEDSAMYFCAGMEGVTENEQFFGPGTRLTVL.